The next 21 T cell receptor beta chains were all read from a single sample in a study of blood T cell repertoires in COVID-19. Sequenced by immunoSEQ multiplex PCR; TCRdb stores in-frame clones only, minus some. This table holds 250,000 to 300,000 clones, about 88% found once. Sequenced: peripheral blood. Receptors originate from a man aged 18 to 29 with active or convalescent COVID-19.

The rearrangement links TRBV30 to TRBJ1-2; 7 nucleotides line up with TRBD1. The CDR3 loop spans 14 amino acids. V lost 0 bases and J lost 4; bases outside the gene matches: 5. Germline V gene data show CDR1 as GTSNPN and CDR2 as SVGIG (reference sequence). The CDR3 nucleotides are TGTGCCTGGAGTGTACAAGGGGGCAGCTATGGCTACACCTTC. Its protein is CAWSVQGGSYGYTF.

This chain connects TRBV7-3 to TRBJ2-2; 8 nucleotides align to TRBD1. Germline CDR1 is SGHTA and CDR2 is FQGTGA. Trimming at V came to 3 bases and at J to 7 bases, leaving 7 bases not matched to a gene. This CDR3 region has 15 residues. The CDR3 loop reads CASSFSTGVNGELFF. The CDR3 coding sequence is TGTGCCAGCAGCTTCTCGACAGGGGTTAACGGGGAGCTGTTTTTT.

The V and J genes are TRBV5-5 and TRBJ1-3; D remains ambiguous. Germline assignment: CDR1 SGHKS and CDR2 YYEKEE (reference sequence). The CDR3 totals 15 residues. Trimming pared 0 bases from V and 0 bases from J, leaving 7 bases between. The CDR3 reads CASSLVVSSGNTIYF. The CDR3 nucleotides are TGTGCCAGCAGCTTGGTGGTTAGCTCTGGAAACACCATATATTTT.

The chain recombines TRBV11-2 with TRBJ2-5; no reliable D call. CDR1 is SGHAT, CDR2 FQNNGV, per germline. V lost 2 bases and J lost 0, with 13 bases in between. The CDR3 runs 16 residues. The CDR3 coding sequence is TGTGCCAGCAGCTTATTCGCAGGAATATACCAAGAGACCCAGTACTTC. Residues: CASSLFAGIYQETQYF.

The rearrangement links TRBV3-1 (or the pseudogene TRBV3-2) to TRBJ2-2, with a tentative D call TRBD2 (5 bases). Germline V lookup: CDR1 LGHDT, CDR2 YNNKEL (reference sequence). This CDR3 has 13 amino acids. V gave up 4 bases and J gave up 3 bases, with 6 bases separating them. The CDR3 bases are TGTGCCAGCAGCCGAGCGGACACCGGGGAGCTGTTTTTT. Amino acids: CASSRADTGELFF.

CDR3 sequence reads: CASSEAHGTRSSYNSPLHF. CDR3 sequence (DNA): TGTGCCAGCAGTGAAGCCCACGGCACGAGGAGCTCCTATAATTCACCCCTCCACTTT. V and J are TRBV2 and TRBJ1-6; D gene uncertain. Trimming removed 0 bases from V and 0 bases from J, with 15 bases in between. The length of the CDR3 is 19 residues. CDR1 is SNHLY and CDR2 is FYNNEI in the germline V gene.

The J gene is TRBJ1-2, the V gene TRBV6-1, with D uncertain. CDR3 size: 15 residues. The germline V and J ends were trimmed by 1 base and 2 bases, with 11 bases remaining between them. Germline V lookup: CDR1 MNHNS, CDR2 SASEGT. The CDR3 sequence: CASSEGTVLNYGYTF. The CDR3 DNA reads TGTGCCAGCAGTGAAGGTACTGTTCTGAACTATGGCTACACCTTC.

The V gene is TRBV6-5, the J gene TRBJ1-5, with TRBD1 matching 8 bases. CDR1 and CDR2 (germline): MNHEY, SVGAGI. This CDR3 comprises 14 residues. Trimming at V came to 7 bases and at J to 8 bases, leaving 10 bases not matched to a gene. Written as DNA, the CDR3 is TGTGCCAGCATCTCGCCGCAGGACAGGGAGCCCCAGCATTTT. Translated, it gives CASISPQDREPQHF.

Regarding this clone: At one of its ends the junction is not consistent with the germline gene, which may arise from a read error. This chain uses TRBV3-1 (or the pseudogene TRBV3-2) with TRBJ2-4; D is perhaps TRBD1 (6 bases). Germline-derived CDR1 and CDR2 are LGHDT and YNNKEL (reference sequence). The CDR3 has 13 amino acids. In nucleotides, the CDR3 is TGTGCCAGCAGCCAAGGGGACAAAGACATTCAGTACTTC. Translation gives CASSQGDKDIQYF.

V gene TRBV21-1 combines with J gene TRBJ1-2. TRBV21-1 represents a pseudogene. The CDR3 contains 17 residues. The CDR3 nucleotides are TGTGCCAGCAGCAAAAGGTTCCGGGACTCAGATAAATGGGGCTACACCTTC. It specifies CASSKRFRDSDKWGYTF.

This clone came up a few times. The rearrangement joins TRBV2 to TRBJ1-2, with TRBD1 matching over 7 bases. CDR3 length: 16 residues. Unmatched junction bases numbered 19, after V lost 7 bases and J lost 8 bases. Germline V lookup: CDR1 SNHLY, CDR2 FYNNEI. The CDR3 sequence: CASNPKPGQREVGYTF. CDR3 DNA sequence: TGTGCCAGCAATCCTAAGCCGGGACAGAGGGAAGTAGGCTACACCTTC.

This clone was picked up many times. V usage is TRBV6-5 and J usage is TRBJ2-1, with 10 bases identical to TRBD2. The V and J ends lost 0 bases and 10 bases, in that order; junction bases with no gene match: 9. Germline V gene sequence: CDR1 MNHEY, CDR2 SVGAGI. The CDR3 is made up of 16 amino acids. The CDR3 reads CASSYSMASGSLEQFF. Written as DNA, the CDR3 is TGTGCCAGCAGTTACTCGATGGCTAGCGGGAGTCTAGAGCAGTTCTTC.

The V call is TRBV6-4, the J call TRBJ2-1, with D possibly TRBD2 on 6 matching bases. This CDR3 has 16 residues. V dropped 0 bases and J dropped 3 bases, with 12 bases sitting between them. CDR1 is MRHNA, CDR2 SNTAGT, per germline. The CDR3 nucleotides are TGTGCCAGCAGTGACTCGGCGGGACGCCACTACAATGAGCAGTTCTTC. Translated, it gives CASSDSAGRHYNEQFF.

The rearrangement links TRBV4-3 to TRBJ2-1; TRBD2 agrees at 9 bases. The germline CDR1 and CDR2 sequences are LGHNA and YSLEER. CDR3 size: 17 residues. V lost 0 bases and J lost 6; bases outside the gene matches: 9. As DNA, the CDR3 is TGCGCCAGCAGCCAAGAAGGCTGGCGGGGGGGGGCCAATGAGCAGTTCTTC. It encodes CASSQEGWRGGANEQFF.

The rearrangement joins TRBV2 to TRBJ2-5; 8 bases agree with TRBD2. V lost 1 base, J lost 7 bases, and 5 bases stayed unmatched. Germline CDR1 and CDR2: SNHLY and FYNNEI. The length of the CDR3 is 14 residues. The CDR3: CASSEVVAGSTQYF. CDR3 nucleotide sequence: TGTGCCAGCAGTGAAGTCGTAGCGGGGTCGACCCAGTACTTC.

J is TRBJ2-3 and V is TRBV19; 7 bases agree with TRBD2. Germline V gene data show CDR1 as LNHDA and CDR2 as SQIVND (reference sequence). J lost 4 bases, V lost 5 bases, and 6 bases had no gene match. The CDR3 loop spans 14 amino acids. The CDR3 loop is CASSSSGAADTQYF. The CDR3 nucleotides read TGTGCCAGTAGTTCCAGCGGGGCCGCAGATACGCAGTATTTT.

This chain uses TRBV19 with TRBJ2-2; 12 bases line up with TRBD2. There are 15 residues in the CDR3. V trimming: 8 bases; J trimming: 7 bases; junction bases outside the gene matches: 8. The germline V gene has CDR1 LNHDA and CDR2 SQIVND (reference sequence). The CDR3 is CASRETSGGIGELFF. In DNA, the CDR3 is TGTGCCAGTCGAGAGACTAGCGGGGGAATCGGGGAGCTGTTTTTT. The full variable domain, its missing parts supplied by reference TRBV19 and TRBJ2-2, is DGGITQSPKYLFRKEGQNVTLSCEQNLNHDAMYWYRQDPGQGLRLIYYSQIVNDFQKGDIAEGYSVSREKKESFPLTVTSAQKNPTAFYLCASRETSGGIGELFFGEGSRLTVL.

The chain carries TRBV2 and TRBJ2-4; 16 bases match TRBD2. J gave up 0 bases and V 6 bases, and 8 bases lay outside the gene matches. CDR3 length equals 19 residues. The germline CDR1 and CDR2 sequences are SNHLY and FYNNEI. The CDR3 sequence: CASSPGTSGGAEAKNIQYF. In DNA form, the CDR3 reads TGTGCCAGCAGCCCCGGGACTAGCGGGGGGGCCGAAGCCAAAAACATTCAGTACTTC.

J is TRBJ1-5 and V is TRBV9; D call uncertain. CDR1 and CDR2 (germline): SGDLS, YYNGEE. The CDR3 length is 15 residues. With 1 base removed from V and 2 bases from J, the gap between germline ends came to 10 bases. The CDR3, as DNA: TGTGCCAGCAGCGTATCCGGGGTCCGCAATCAGCCCCAGCATTTT. The encoded protein is CASSVSGVRNQPQHF.

Only a few counts were recorded for this clone. The chain is built from TRBV24-1 and TRBJ1-5; the D gene is possibly TRBD1 (6 bases). V lost 11 bases and J lost 7, with 32 bases in between. Germline CDR1 is KGHDR and CDR2 is SFDVKD. CDR3 length: 18 residues. The CDR3 DNA is TGTGCCAACGCCAACATACATCCGGGACACATGTTCTGGCAGCCCCAGCATTTT. Protein sequence: CANANIHPGHMFWQPQHF.

V gene TRBV7-2 combines with J gene TRBJ2-2, with D possibly being TRBD2 (5 bases). Germline assignment: CDR1 SGHTA and CDR2 FQGNSA. The length of the CDR3 is 16 residues. Trimming removed 3 bases from V and 2 bases from J, with 13 bases in between. CDR3 in amino acids: CASSFGGAKNTGELFF. The CDR3, as DNA: TGTGCCAGCAGCTTTGGAGGAGCCAAAAACACCGGGGAGCTGTTTTTT.